A single sample gave rise to the 18 T cell receptor beta chains below, sequenced in a study of blood T cell repertoires in COVID-19. This table comes from immunoSEQ multiplex PCR, and its TCRdb copy is limited to in-frame clones, with some not included. Counted here are around 140,000 clones, 84% occurring once; the ten biggest clones make up around 45%. Sample: peripheral blood. These receptors were taken from a human donor in a cohort sampled during active COVID-19.

The gene calls are TRBV6-2 or TRBV6-3 and TRBJ2-3; D unresolved. Germline CDR1 MNHEY, CDR2 SVGEGT. V was pared by 0 bases and J by 0 bases, with 10 bases between. There are 16 residues in the CDR3. CDR3 DNA sequence: TGTGCCAGCAGTTACTCGAAAGGCGGTAGCACAGATACGCAGTATTTT. This codes for CASSYSKGGSTDTQYF.

In its sample, this clone was seen once. The rearrangement links TRBV7-2 to TRBJ2-1; 13 bases are shared with TRBD2. In germline, CDR1 is SGHTA, CDR2 FQGNSA. The junction had 9 bases not matched to a gene; V was cut back by 5 bases and J by 8 bases. The CDR3 sequence is 16 residues long. This CDR3 reads CASSPPGLAGMHEQFF. CDR3 sequence (DNA): TGTGCCAGCAGCCCGCCGGGACTAGCGGGGATGCATGAGCAGTTCTTC.

This clone was found once. The V call is TRBV18, the J call TRBJ2-3; TRBD2 matches at 10 bases. The CDR3 sequence is 17 residues long. The J segment lost 0 bases and the V segment lost 5 bases, leaving 8 bases of the junction unmatched. CDR1 is KGHSH, CDR2 LQKENI, per germline. The CDR3 is CASSSKLAGISTDTQYF. The CDR3 DNA is TGTGCCAGCTCATCTAAACTAGCGGGGATTAGCACAGATACGCAGTATTTT.

V and J are TRBV5-6 and TRBJ1-6; D is undetermined. Germline V CDR1 and CDR2: SGHDT, YYEEEE. The CDR3 is 12 amino acids. Between the trimmed V and J ends, which lost 2 bases and 9 bases, there was a span of 6 bases. The CDR3 region has the DNA TGTGCCAGCAGCTTCATCGGTTCACCCCTCCACTTT. Translation gives CASSFIGSPLHF.

The chain is built from TRBV13 and TRBJ1-2; D gene ambiguous. The CDR3 spans 12 residues. Germline CDR1 PRHDT, CDR2 FYEKMQ (reference sequence). V was trimmed by 1 base and J by 8 bases, leaving 8 bases between them. Written as DNA, the CDR3 is TGTGCCAGCAGCTTAGAAGGAGGCGGCTACACCTTC. It yields the protein CASSLEGGGYTF.

The table lists this clone with a count of one. The chain links TRBV3-1 (or the pseudogene TRBV3-2) to TRBJ2-2; TRBD2 aligns across 9 bases. V gave up 6 bases and J gave up 7 bases; unmatched junction bases: 6. The CDR3 spans 14 residues. Germline V gene sequence: CDR1 LGHDT, CDR2 YNNKEL (reference sequence). The CDR3 loop is CASSRTSAGGELFF. The CDR3 region has the DNA TGTGCCAGCAGTCGGACTAGCGCTGGCGGGGAGCTGTTTTTT.

The chain carries TRBV7-8 and TRBJ1-5; D not resolved. This CDR3 is built from 14 residues. Germline CDR1 is SGHVS and CDR2 is FQNEAQ. V dropped 3 bases and J dropped 4 bases, with 10 bases sitting between them. CDR3 DNA sequence: TGTGCCAGCAGCTTCTTGGGGAGGAATCAGCCCCAGCATTTT. Its protein product is CASSFLGRNQPQHF.

This chain links TRBV7-9 with TRBJ1-1; weak D call: TRBD1 (6 bases). V lost 1 base, J lost 9 bases, and 15 bases lay in between. The germline V gene encodes CDR1 SEHNR and CDR2 FQNEAQ (reference sequence). This CDR3 has 14 residues. The CDR3 loop is CASSLVPPGEKAFF. The CDR3 DNA reads TGTGCCAGCAGCTTAGTCCCCCCAGGGGAGAAAGCTTTCTTT. Looking up the rest from reference TRBV7-9 and TRBJ1-1 gives the full variable domain: DTGVSQNPRHKITKRGQNVTFRCDPISEHNRLYWYRQTLGQGPEFLTYFQNEAQLEKSRLLSDRFSAERPKGSFSTLEIQRTEQGDSAMYLCASSLVPPGEKAFFGQGTRLTVV.

In DNA, the CDR3 is TGTGCCAGCAGCGTAGCTGGGACAGGCTACGAGCAGTACGTC. This translates into CASSVAGTGYEQYV. The J gene is TRBJ2-7, the V gene TRBV9; TRBD1 matches 8 bases. After removal of 0 bases from V and 3 bases from J, the junction contained 2 bases not matched to a gene. This CDR3 has 14 amino acids. Germline V gene sequence: CDR1 SGDLS, CDR2 YYNGEE.

The chain is built from TRBV19 and TRBJ1-3; possible D gene TRBD1, 6 bases. With 5 bases removed from V and 3 bases from J, the gap between germline ends came to 14 bases. The CDR3 has 15 amino acids. Germline-derived CDR1 and CDR2 are LNHDA and SQIVND (reference sequence). The CDR3 region is CASSDQGTSGNTIYF. In nucleotides, the CDR3 is TGTGCCAGTAGTGACCAGGGGACAAGTGGAAACACCATATATTTT.

This rearrangement joins TRBV5-1 to TRBJ2-3, with a tentative D call TRBD1 (8 bases). The CDR3 contains 18 residues. CDR1 is SGHRS and CDR2 is YFSETQ in the germline V gene. Trimming shortened V by 2 bases and J by 6 bases, and 25 bases separated the two germline ends. The CDR3 DNA follows: TGCGCCAGCAGCTTCGGGGGGTTAGGTCCACGACAGGGGGATACGCAGTATTTT. Its translation: CASSFGGLGPRQGDTQYF.

The rearrangement links TRBV7-2 to TRBJ2-5; 7 bases are a match to TRBD2. Germline CDR1 reads SGHTA; CDR2 reads FQGNSA. This CDR3 region has 16 residues. With V trimmed by 10 bases and J by 3 bases, 17 bases remained unmatched. CDR3 DNA sequence: TGTGCCACCCTCCGGGACGGGAGGATCAGGGAAGAGACCCAGTACTTC. This translates into CATLRDGRIREETQYF.

This sequence joins TRBV19 and TRBJ1-2, with unresolved D. Between the trimmed V and J ends, which lost 7 bases and 0 bases, there was a span of 12 bases. The CDR3 length is 14 residues. CDR1 is LNHDA, CDR2 SQIVND, per germline (reference sequence). The DNA of the CDR3 is TGTGCCAGTAAACGCGAACGCACTAACTATGGCTACACCTTC. Its translation: CASKRERTNYGYTF.

The chain links TRBV18 to TRBJ1-1, with unresolved D. The CDR3 contains 12 residues. Germline CDR1 and CDR2: KGHSH and LQKENI. The V end lost 5 bases, the J end lost 1 base, and 5 bases lay between the germline ends. The CDR3 here is CASSAGNTEAFF. CDR3 nucleotides: TGTGCCAGCTCAGCCGGGAACACTGAAGCTTTCTTT.

The chain has TRBV7-3 and TRBJ2-4; D is possibly TRBD2 (5 bases). V dropped 0 bases and J dropped 9 bases, with 12 bases sitting between them. Germline assignment: CDR1 SGHTA and CDR2 FQGTGA. The CDR3 has 14 residues. CDR3 sequence (DNA): TGTGCCAGCAGCTTAACTCCGGGATGGGGCATTCAGTACTTC. Protein: CASSLTPGWGIQYF.

J is TRBJ2-1 and V is TRBV15, with 10 positions matching TRBD2. Germline assignment: CDR1 LNHNV and CDR2 YYDKDF (reference sequence). The CDR3 runs to 15 residues. V was pared by 4 bases and J by 6 bases, with 6 bases of the junction left unmatched. In DNA form, the CDR3 reads TGTGCCACCAGCACCCTAGCGGGGGAGACCAATGAGCAGTTCTTC. Protein sequence: CATSTLAGETNEQFF. Looking up the rest from reference TRBV15 and TRBJ2-1 gives the full variable domain: DAMVIQNPRYQVTQFGKPVTLSCSQTLNHNVMYWYQQKSSQAPKLLFHYYDKDFNNEADTPDNFQSRRPNTSFCFLDIRSPGLGDTAMYLCATSTLAGETNEQFFGPGTRLTVL.

The chain couples TRBV7-2 to TRBJ2-1; D is unclear. Germline V gene data show CDR1 as SGHTA and CDR2 as FQGNSA. The CDR3 spans 16 residues. The V end was cut by 1 base, the J end by 0 bases, with 10 bases between. The CDR3 bases are TGTGCCAGCAGCTTAGGCAGGATAAGCTCCTACAATGAGCAGTTCTTC. It specifies CASSLGRISSYNEQFF.

The chain employs TRBV18 and TRBJ1-1; D possibly corresponds to TRBD1 (5 bases). With 5 bases removed from V and 6 bases from J, the gap between germline ends came to 7 bases. CDR1 KGHSH and CDR2 LQKENI come from the germline V gene. CDR3 length: 11 amino acids. CDR3 sequence reads: CASSSGAEAFF. CDR3 coding DNA: TGTGCCAGCTCATCGGGGGCTGAAGCTTTCTTT.